The 30 T cell receptor beta chains presented below share a single source sample, sequenced in a study of cytomegalovirus exposure and HLA in healthy donors. Primers: 60 Vbeta forward and 13 Jbeta reverse. Sequencing used immunoSEQ multiplex PCR; TCRdb keeps in-frame clones, though not all of them. Of about 190,000 clones in the sample, about 86% were seen once. The specimen was PBMCs. These receptors were taken from a woman under 40 in good health and CMV-seronegative.

The V and J genes are TRBV5-1 and TRBJ2-3; 16 bases match TRBD2. The CDR3 is made up of 17 amino acids. The germline gives CDR1 SGHRS, CDR2 YFSETQ. V lost 4 bases to trimming and J lost 4 bases; unmatched junction nucleotides: 6. CDR3 in amino acids: CASSQTGTSGRADTQYF. The CDR3 coding sequence is TGCGCCAGCAGCCAAACCGGGACTAGCGGGAGGGCAGATACGCAGTATTTT. The whole variable domain, filled in from reference TRBV5-1 and TRBJ2-3, reads KAGVTQTPRYLIKTRGQQVTLSCSPISGHRSVSWYQQTPGQGLQFLFEYFSETQRNKGNFPGRFSGRQFSNSRSEMNVSTLELGDSALYLCASSQTGTSGRADTQYFGPGTRLTVL.

This chain links TRBV6-6 with TRBJ1-1; D gene uncertain. Germline CDR1 MNHNY, CDR2 SVGAGI (reference sequence). The CDR3 covers 14 residues. The V and J ends lost 2 bases and 1 base respectively, with 8 bases between them. CDR3 nucleotides: TGTGCCAGCAGTTACGCACAGTCGAACACTGAAGCTTTCTTT. Its translation is CASSYAQSNTEAFF.

This chain uses TRBV18 with TRBJ2-7; D remains ambiguous. V was trimmed by 5 bases and J by 0 bases, leaving 11 bases between them. Per germline, CDR1 KGHSH and CDR2 LQKENI. The length of the CDR3 is 14 residues. CDR3 protein: CASSTGSSSYEQYF. CDR3 sequence (DNA): TGTGCCAGCTCAACCGGGTCGAGCTCCTACGAGCAGTACTTC.

The CDR3 sequence: CASSLGTGRSGANVLTF. CDR3 sequence (DNA): TGTGCCAGCAGCTTAGGGACAGGGCGGTCTGGGGCCAACGTCCTGACTTTC. The chain is built from TRBV7-8 and TRBJ2-6; 8 nucleotides align to TRBD1. Germline V lookup: CDR1 SGHVS, CDR2 FQNEAQ. The CDR3 totals 17 residues. Losses at the gene ends were 1 base for V and 1 base for J; bases not matched to a gene: 3.

This chain connects TRBV4-1 to TRBJ1-1, with a possible D match to TRBD1 (5 bases). The CDR3 contains 15 residues. Trimming shortened V by 0 bases and J by 1 base, and 9 bases separated the two germline ends. Germline V lookup: CDR1 MGHRA, CDR2 YSYEKL. DNA for the CDR3: TGCGCCAGCAGCCAAGAGGGACTGAGGAACACTGAAGCTTTCTTT. This encodes CASSQEGLRNTEAFF.

This clone was recorded once. V and J are TRBV28 and TRBJ1-3, with 7 bases identical to TRBD1. The CDR3 runs to 14 residues. Germline-derived CDR1 and CDR2 are MDHEN and SYDVKM. V was clipped by 6 bases and J by 0 bases; unmatched bases: 2. The CDR3: CASSDRASGNTIYF. In DNA, the CDR3 is TGTGCCAGCAGCGACAGGGCCTCTGGAAACACCATATATTTT.

The V gene is TRBV7-2, the J gene TRBJ2-5; D is undetermined. Germline CDR1 and CDR2: SGHTA and FQGNSA. The CDR3 consists of 11 residues. Trimming took off 2 bases at V and 4 bases at J, with 2 bases between the two ends. The CDR3 nucleotides read TGTGCCAGCAGCTTACTAGAGACCCAGTACTTC. Protein: CASSLLETQYF. Full variable domain (outside the CDR3, taken from reference TRBV7-2 and TRBJ2-5): GAGVSQSPSNKVTEKGKDVELRCDPISGHTALYWYRQSLGQGLEFLIYFQGNSAPDKSGLPSDRFSAERTGGSVSTLTIQRTQQEDSAVYLCASSLLETQYFGPGTRLLVL.

The V gene is TRBV7-9, the J gene TRBJ1-2, with 7 bases lining up with TRBD1. Trimming removed 3 bases from V and 6 bases from J; junction bases left unmatched: 4. This CDR3 is built from 13 residues. Looked up from germline, CDR1 is SEHNR and CDR2 is FQNEAQ (reference sequence). This CDR3 is CASSFTGENGYTF. Written as DNA, the CDR3 is TGTGCCAGCAGCTTCACAGGGGAGAATGGCTACACCTTC.

This chain links TRBV4-1 with TRBJ2-1; 10 bases map to TRBD1. Germline V gene sequence: CDR1 MGHRA, CDR2 YSYEKL. The ends lost 8 bases at V and 10 bases at J; junction bases unmatched: 14. This CDR3 has 15 amino acids. The CDR3 sequence: CASWVGTGAPGEQFF. As DNA, the CDR3 is TGCGCCAGCTGGGTAGGGACAGGGGCCCCGGGGGAGCAGTTCTTC.

The table lists this clone with a count of one. This chain uses TRBV5-5 with TRBJ2-5; TRBD2 agrees at 8 bases. This CDR3 contains 14 residues. Germline assignment: CDR1 SGHKS and CDR2 YYEKEE (reference sequence). V shed 3 bases, J shed 5 bases, and the junction held 6 bases outside the gene matches. This chain's CDR3 is CASSSGGGGETQYF. In DNA, the CDR3 is TGTGCCAGCAGCTCCGGGGGGGGCGGGGAGACCCAGTACTTC.

The chain is built from TRBV28 and TRBJ2-1; 12 positions agree with TRBD2. After removal of 8 bases from V and 5 bases from J, the junction contained 4 bases not matched to a gene. Germline V gene data show CDR1 as MDHEN and CDR2 as SYDVKM. The CDR3 has 14 amino acids. The CDR3 spells CASHRLAGDNEQFF. The CDR3, as DNA: TGTGCCAGCCACCGACTAGCGGGGGACAATGAGCAGTTCTTC. The full variable domain, its missing parts supplied by reference TRBV28 and TRBJ2-1, is DVKVTQSSRYLVKRTGEKVFLECVQDMDHENMFWYRQDPGLGLRLIYFSYDVKMKEKGDIPEGYSVSREKKERFSLILESASTNQTSMYLCASHRLAGDNEQFFGPGTRLTVL.

The J gene is TRBJ2-7, the V gene TRBV6-4; 8 positions agree with TRBD1. The CDR3 is made up of 15 amino acids. Per the germline V gene, CDR1 is MRHNA and CDR2 is SNTAGT. V dropped 3 bases and J dropped 2; count of bases not matched to a gene: 6. CDR3 DNA sequence: TGTGCCAGCAGTGATGGCGGACAGGGTGCCTACGAGCAGTACTTC. Protein product: CASSDGGQGAYEQYF.

This chain uses TRBV2 with TRBJ2-5; D is unclear. The V end was cut by 1 base, the J end by 5 bases, with 11 bases between. This CDR3 has 14 residues. The V gene's germline CDR1 is SNHLY and CDR2 FYNNEI. The CDR3 loop is CASSEGAFTETQYF. CDR3 nucleotides: TGTGCCAGCAGTGAAGGAGCGTTTACTGAGACCCAGTACTTC.

The V and J genes are TRBV5-6 and TRBJ1-5, with 9 bases identical to TRBD1. Germline V lookup: CDR1 SGHDT, CDR2 YYEEEE. CDR3 size: 14 residues. Trimming at V came to 2 bases and at J to 3 bases, leaving 0 bases not matched to a gene. CDR3 nucleotide sequence: TGTGCCAGCAGCTTACAGGGGGCCAATCAGCCCCAGCATTTT. Residues: CASSLQGANQPQHF.

The chain carries TRBV5-1 and TRBJ2-1; 7 bases fit TRBD1. Germline loops: CDR1 SGHRS, CDR2 YFSETQ. The J segment lost 3 bases and the V segment lost 5 bases, leaving 11 bases of the junction unmatched. CDR3 length equals 16 residues. CDR3 region: CASRLNKGANYNEQFF. In nucleotides, the CDR3 is TGCGCCAGCAGACTCAACAAGGGGGCCAACTACAATGAGCAGTTCTTC. Based on the CDR3 plus reference TRBV5-1 and TRBJ2-1, the full variable domain is KAGVTQTPRYLIKTRGQQVTLSCSPISGHRSVSWYQQTPGQGLQFLFEYFSETQRNKGNFPGRFSGRQFSNSRSEMNVSTLELGDSALYLCASRLNKGANYNEQFFGPGTRLTVL.

This chain uses TRBV6-5 with TRBJ2-5; 7 bases fit TRBD2. This CDR3 region has 15 residues. CDR1 MNHEY and CDR2 SVGAGI come from the germline V gene. The ends lost 8 bases at V and 0 bases at J; junction bases unmatched: 9. CDR3 region: CASGGLAVYQETQYF. For the CDR3, the DNA is TGTGCCAGCGGAGGGCTAGCGGTGTACCAAGAGACCCAGTACTTC.

V gene TRBV28 combines with J gene TRBJ2-6; tentatively, D is TRBD1 (6 bases). The V and J ends lost 4 bases and 1 base respectively, with 8 bases between them. Per germline, CDR1 MDHEN and CDR2 SYDVKM. The CDR3 sequence is 15 residues long. CDR3 loop: CASSSQGSGANVLTF. CDR3 sequence (DNA): TGTGCCAGCAGTTCACAGGGTTCTGGGGCCAACGTCCTGACTTTC.

V usage is TRBV29-1 and J usage is TRBJ2-7, with a weak D call TRBD1 (6 bases). Trimming took 4 bases from V and 4 from J, leaving 17 bases between them. From germline, CDR1 is SQVTM and CDR2 ANQGSEA. The CDR3 extends over 14 amino acids. CDR3 residues: CSVVLSLGGYEQYF. The CDR3 DNA sequence: TGCAGCGTTGTTCTATCCCTAGGGGGTTACGAGCAGTACTTC.

The V and J genes are TRBV6-1 and TRBJ1-5; D ambiguous. The V gene's germline CDR1 is MNHNS and CDR2 SASEGT. V was clipped by 4 bases and J by 7 bases, with 14 bases between them. CDR3 length equals 14 residues. The CDR3 is CASSVRVERQPQHF. The CDR3 DNA sequence: TGTGCCAGCAGTGTCCGGGTGGAGAGGCAGCCCCAGCATTTT.

The chain employs TRBV9 and TRBJ2-1, with 9 positions matching TRBD2. This CDR3 has 18 amino acids. With V trimmed by 0 bases and J by 5 bases, 12 bases remained unmatched. Germline-derived CDR1 and CDR2 are SGDLS and YYNGEE. The CDR3 loop is CASSVVSSGLAGNNEQFF. In nucleotides, the CDR3 is TGTGCCAGCAGCGTAGTATCGAGTGGGCTAGCGGGGAACAATGAGCAGTTCTTC. The variable domain in full, completed from reference TRBV9 and TRBJ2-1, reads DSGVTQTPKHLITATGQRVTLRCSPRSGDLSVYWYQQSLDQGLQFLIQYYNGEERAKGNILERFSAQQFPDLHSELNLSSLELGDSALYFCASSVVSSGLAGNNEQFFGPGTRLTVL.

The chain recombines TRBV7-2 with TRBJ1-1, with no clear D. CDR3 size: 13 residues. Trimming took off 0 bases at V and 11 bases at J, with 13 bases between the two ends. Germline V gene sequence: CDR1 SGHTA, CDR2 FQGNSA. As DNA, the CDR3 is TGTGCCAGCAGCTTAGCGCGGCAGCGTGGGGCTTTCTTT. Its protein is CASSLARQRGAFF.

The chain has TRBV5-1 and TRBJ1-2; 10 bases agree with TRBD1. CDR1 is SGHRS, CDR2 YFSETQ, per germline. The trim removed 0 bases at V and 9 bases at J, leaving 5 bases unmatched. This CDR3 contains 14 residues. The CDR3 sequence: CASSLEGTGVSYTF. The CDR3 DNA reads TGCGCCAGCAGCTTGGAGGGGACAGGGGTGAGCTACACCTTC. The whole variable domain, remainder taken from reference TRBV5-1 and TRBJ1-2, is KAGVTQTPRYLIKTRGQQVTLSCSPISGHRSVSWYQQTPGQGLQFLFEYFSETQRNKGNFPGRFSGRQFSNSRSEMNVSTLELGDSALYLCASSLEGTGVSYTFGSGTRLTVV.

This clone was picked up one time. V is TRBV5-1 and J is TRBJ1-1, with D maybe TRBD1 (5 bases). Germline CDR1 and CDR2: SGHRS and YFSETQ. CDR3 size: 15 residues. V was trimmed by 0 bases and J by 3 bases, leaving 12 bases between them. CDR3 amino acids: CASSLGSGSYTEAFF. The CDR3 DNA sequence: TGCGCCAGCAGCTTGGGATCAGGGTCGTACACTGAAGCTTTCTTT.

This clone was counted once. The chain carries TRBV28 and TRBJ1-6; perhaps TRBD1 as D (5 bases). This CDR3 has 17 residues. Per the germline V gene, CDR1 is MDHEN and CDR2 is SYDVKM. Trimming took off 1 base at V and 7 bases at J, with 17 bases between the two ends. DNA for the CDR3: TGTGCCAGCAGTTTATCCCGGGGGTGGAATTTGAATTCACCCCTCCACTTT. Translated: CASSLSRGWNLNSPLHF.

The V call is TRBV11-2, the J call TRBJ2-7; 10 bases are shared with TRBD1. The CDR3 totals 18 residues. The junction had 16 bases not matched to a gene; V was cut back by 5 bases and J by 3 bases. Germline V lookup: CDR1 SGHAT, CDR2 FQNNGV. Written as DNA, the CDR3 is TGTGCCAGCAGCCCACTCCGGACAGGGGGACTTGTTGGCTACGAGCAGTACTTC. This codes for CASSPLRTGGLVGYEQYF.

CDR3 region: CASSLGTGDSNIQYF. The CDR3 DNA reads as TGCGCCAGCAGCCTCGGGACAGGGGATTCAAACATTCAGTACTTC. The rearrangement joins TRBV5-1 to TRBJ2-4; 10 nucleotides line up with TRBD1. The CDR3 contains 15 residues. The trim removed 4 bases at V and 6 bases at J, leaving 7 bases unmatched. Per germline, CDR1 SGHRS and CDR2 YFSETQ.

The chain couples TRBV7-3 to TRBJ2-3; maybe TRBD2 (7 bases). V shed 2 bases and J shed 4 bases, with 10 bases lying between them. The CDR3 length is 14 residues. The germline V gene encodes CDR1 SGHTA and CDR2 FQGTGA. The CDR3 reads CASSLGGASDTQYF. CDR3 DNA sequence: TGTGCCAGCAGCTTAGGGGGGGCTTCAGATACGCAGTATTTT.

This clone was seen a single time. The chain links TRBV19 to TRBJ2-7; 7 bases are a match to TRBD2. There are 15 residues in the CDR3. Per the germline V gene, CDR1 is LNHDA and CDR2 is SQIVND (reference sequence). V lost 5 bases and J lost 5; bases outside the gene matches: 12. The CDR3 loop is CASSLGEGRFDEQYF. CDR3 coding DNA: TGTGCCAGTAGTTTGGGGGAGGGCAGGTTCGACGAGCAGTACTTC.

This chain joins TRBV7-2 and TRBJ2-1; 13 bases match TRBD2. V was clipped by 5 bases and J by 10 bases; unmatched bases: 5. In germline, CDR1 is SGHTA, CDR2 FQGNSA. The CDR3 totals 14 residues. The CDR3 is CASSTGLAGHEQFF. The CDR3 nucleotides are TGTGCCAGCAGCACGGGACTAGCGGGGCACGAGCAGTTCTTC.

The CDR3 loop reads CASRSSGEVRVDTQYF. CDR3 nucleotide sequence: TGTGCCAGCAGGTCGTCCGGGGAGGTACGCGTGGATACGCAGTATTTT. V gene TRBV2 combines with J gene TRBJ2-3, with a tentative D call TRBD2 (6 bases). The CDR3 runs to 16 residues. Per the germline V gene, CDR1 is SNHLY and CDR2 is FYNNEI. V lost 6 bases to trimming and J lost 6 bases, with 22 bases between them.